Following are 30 T cell receptor beta chains from one sample sequenced in a study of blood T cell repertoires in COVID-19 (dated by TCRdb to 2020 to 2022). Receptor amplification or capture employed the immunoSEQ multiplex PCR assay. Sourced from immuneACCESS, this table was stored by TCRdb with only in-frame sequences that have V and J called. A share of the clones is absent; for the studies checked, an unresolved V gene accounts for under half, and the remainder has no known explanation. Present in this sample are around 420,000 clones, approximately 91% of which were seen just once. Of the sample, around 1.9% falls within the top ten clones. The sample consisted of PBMCs or T cells enriched from blood (not recorded which). The receptor set was obtained from a woman in her thirties or forties with acute COVID-19.

This chain joins TRBV9 and TRBJ2-1; unclear D gene. The CDR3 contains 13 residues. Germline values: CDR1 SGDLS, CDR2 YYNGEE. Trimming removed 4 bases from V and 2 bases from J, with 7 bases in between. The DNA of the CDR3 is TGTGCCAGCAGCCTCCGGGCCTACAATGAGCAGTTCTTC. It translates to CASSLRAYNEQFF.

There are a few counts of this clone. The chain links TRBV4-1 to TRBJ2-3, with TRBD1 as a possible D gene (7 bases). CDR1 is MGHRA, CDR2 YSYEKL, per germline. The CDR3 extends over 11 amino acids. Trimming removed 1 base at V and 13 bases at J, with 9 bases between. The CDR3 region is CASSQGRGEYF. DNA of the CDR3: TGCGCCAGCAGCCAAGGCAGGGGGGAGTATTTT.

V is TRBV2 and J is TRBJ1-1; a weak D match, TRBD1 (5 bases). From germline, CDR1 is SNHLY and CDR2 FYNNEI. CDR3 length equals 14 residues. The germline V and J ends were trimmed by 7 bases and 0 bases, with 12 bases remaining between them. CDR3 protein: CASKGVRVNTEAFF. The CDR3 region has the DNA TGTGCCAGCAAAGGGGTCCGGGTGAACACTGAAGCTTTCTTT.

The chain carries TRBV19 and TRBJ1-3; D gene uncertain. The CDR3 has 17 amino acids. Germline CDR1 is LNHDA and CDR2 is SQIVND (reference sequence). V was clipped by 6 bases and J by 0 bases, with 18 bases between them. CDR3 coding DNA: TGTGCCAGTAGCCCACCCCTGACATTGAGCTCTGGAAACACCATATATTTT. Translating it yields CASSPPLTLSSGNTIYF.

This clone was seen a single time. The V gene is TRBV6-2 or TRBV6-3, the J gene TRBJ2-7, with no clear D. Germline V gives CDR1 MNHEY, CDR2 SVGEGT. The V end was cut by 0 bases, the J end by 1 base, with 10 bases between. CDR3 length: 15 amino acids. The CDR3: CASSYSNHKSYEQYF. The CDR3 coding sequence is TGTGCCAGCAGTTACTCGAATCACAAGTCCTACGAGCAGTACTTC.

The V gene is TRBV9, the J gene TRBJ2-1; D remains unclear. CDR1 SGDLS and CDR2 YYNGEE come from the germline V gene. This CDR3 has 12 residues. Trimming cost V 2 bases and J 4 bases, with 4 bases left between them. The CDR3 coding sequence is TGTGCCAGCAGCGTGCAGTACAATGAGCAGTTCTTC. Translating it yields CASSVQYNEQFF.

The V call is TRBV29-1, the J call TRBJ2-1; TRBD2 matches at 9 bases. Germline V lookup: CDR1 SQVTM, CDR2 ANQGSEA. The junction had 2 bases not matched to a gene; V was cut back by 2 bases and J by 3 bases. There are 14 residues in the CDR3. CDR3: CSVEQRGVYNEQFF. DNA for the CDR3: TGCAGCGTTGAACAGCGGGGGGTCTACAATGAGCAGTTCTTC.

The chain uses TRBV6-5 and TRBJ1-6, with TRBD1 matching over 9 bases. Germline V gives CDR1 MNHEY, CDR2 SVGAGI. The CDR3 contains 15 residues. With V trimmed by 5 bases and J by 7 bases, 6 bases remained unmatched. The CDR3 nucleotides read TGTGCCAGCAGTACCCTGGACAGGGGAAATTCACCCCTCCACTTT. As protein: CASSTLDRGNSPLHF.

This clone showed up just once. V and J are TRBV19 and TRBJ2-3; no firm D call. The CDR3 totals 16 residues. V lost 0 bases and J lost 1, with 11 bases in between. CDR1 is LNHDA and CDR2 is SQIVND in the germline V gene (reference sequence). The CDR3 DNA is TGTGCCAGTAGTATAGATAGCTCATTTGGCACAGATACGCAGTATTTT. Encoded protein: CASSIDSSFGTDTQYF.

The chain employs TRBV5-6 and TRBJ2-5; the match to TRBD2 covers 11 bases. V was pared by 1 base and J by 0 bases, with 5 bases of the junction left unmatched. The CDR3 contains 17 residues. Germline V CDR1 and CDR2: SGHDT, YYEEEE. CDR3 sequence: CASSLISGLADQETQYF. DNA for the CDR3: TGTGCCAGCAGCTTGATTTCGGGACTAGCGGACCAAGAGACCCAGTACTTC.

The V gene is TRBV5-1, the J gene TRBJ2-3, with 8 bases that match TRBD2. CDR1 and CDR2 from the germline V gene are SGHRS and YFSETQ. With 0 bases clipped from V and 0 bases from J, the junction kept 3 bases outside the gene matches. This CDR3 has 16 residues. CDR3 region: CASSLGLATSTDTQYF. The CDR3 nucleotides read TGCGCCAGCAGCTTGGGACTAGCGACTAGCACAGATACGCAGTATTTT.

The chain uses TRBV11-2 and TRBJ1-1; 10 nucleotides match TRBD1. The CDR3 runs 15 residues. With V trimmed by 3 bases and J by 3 bases, 4 bases remained unmatched. Per the germline V gene, CDR1 is SGHAT and CDR2 is FQNNGV. As DNA, the CDR3 is TGTGCCAGCAGCTTTCCGGGACAGGGGTACACTGAAGCTTTCTTT. This sequence encodes CASSFPGQGYTEAFF.

The sample holds one count of this clone. Different DNA sequences within this sample yield the same CDR3. This chain joins TRBV5-1 and TRBJ2-2; 7 bases are a match to TRBD2. The trim removed 5 bases at V and 0 bases at J, leaving 4 bases unmatched. Per germline, CDR1 SGHRS and CDR2 YFSETQ. There are 15 residues in the CDR3. In nucleotides, the CDR3 is TGCGCCAGCAGTGGAAGCGGGGCGAACACCGGGGAGCTGTTTTTT. This codes for CASSGSGANTGELFF.

This chain connects TRBV24-1 to TRBJ2-1; TRBD2 matches 7 bases. V dropped 6 bases and J dropped 1; count of bases not matched to a gene: 8. This CDR3 has 16 amino acids. Germline V gene sequence: CDR1 KGHDR, CDR2 SFDVKD. The chain's CDR3 is CATSSSRGSSYNEQFF. The CDR3 DNA sequence: TGTGCCACCAGTTCTTCGCGGGGGAGTTCCTACAATGAGCAGTTCTTC.

The chain links TRBV4-1 to TRBJ2-7, with TRBD1 identical over 7 bases. V shed 4 bases and J 2 bases; nucleotides not matched to a gene: 5. Germline-derived CDR1 and CDR2 are MGHRA and YSYEKL. The CDR3 runs to 14 residues. The CDR3 bases are TGCGCCAGCAGCCCCAACAGGGGCCCCTACGAGCAGTACTTC. Amino acids: CASSPNRGPYEQYF.

The rearrangement joins TRBV7-6 to TRBJ2-1, with 9 bases aligning to TRBD2. Losses at the gene ends were 4 bases for V and 6 bases for J; bases not matched to a gene: 10. The CDR3 extends over 16 amino acids. CDR1 is SGHVS, CDR2 FNYEAQ, per germline. The CDR3 nucleotides are TGTGCCAGCAGCTCGAGGGTAGCGGGGGCCTTCAATGAGCAGTTCTTC. The encoded protein is CASSSRVAGAFNEQFF. Looking up the rest from reference TRBV7-6 and TRBJ2-1 gives the full variable domain: GAGVSQSPRYKVTKRGQDVALRCDPISGHVSLYWYRQALGQGPEFLTYFNYEAQQDKSGLPNDRFSAERPEGSISTLTIQRTEQRDSAMYRCASSSRVAGAFNEQFFGPGTRLTVL.

This clone was counted once. V usage is TRBV24-1 and J usage is TRBJ2-6, with D perhaps matching TRBD1 (5 bases). The V gene lost 1 base and the J gene lost 0 bases, with 12 bases spanning the gap. The CDR3 loop spans 18 amino acids. Germline CDR1 and CDR2: KGHDR and SFDVKD. The CDR3 nucleotides read TGTGCCACCAGTGATTTTCAGGGATCCGACTCTGGGGCCAACGTCCTGACTTTC. Its protein is CATSDFQGSDSGANVLTF.

About this clone: In the same sample, other DNA sequences code for this CDR3. The V call is TRBV12-3 or TRBV12-4, the J call TRBJ1-1; a weak D match, TRBD1 (5 bases). V shed 4 bases and J shed 1 base, with 7 bases lying between them. The CDR3 runs to 13 residues. The CDR3 DNA reads TGTGCCAGCAGTTATAGGGGGAACACTGAAGCTTTCTTT. This translates into CASSYRGNTEAFF.

The chain is built from TRBV19 and TRBJ2-7; the D gene is possibly TRBD2 (5 bases). This CDR3 has 15 amino acids. V lost 1 base and J 2 bases, leaving 12 bases between the germline ends. Germline-derived CDR1 and CDR2 are LNHDA and SQIVND (reference sequence). Here the CDR3 reads CASSIAGVMPYEQYF. The CDR3 DNA is TGTGCCAGTAGTATAGCCGGGGTGATGCCCTACGAGCAGTACTTC. Complete variable domain (other parts from reference TRBV19 and TRBJ2-7): DGGITQSPKYLFRKEGQNVTLSCEQNLNHDAMYWYRQDPGQGLRLIYYSQIVNDFQKGDIAEGYSVSREKKESFPLTVTSAQKNPTAFYLCASSIAGVMPYEQYFGPGTRLTVT.

As to this clone: The same CDR3 is also encoded by other DNA sequences in this sample. The chain carries TRBV5-1 and TRBJ2-5; 8 positions match TRBD2. The junction had 6 bases not matched to a gene; V was cut back by 7 bases and J by 4 bases. The V gene's germline CDR1 is SGHRS and CDR2 YFSETQ. The CDR3 consists of 13 residues. CDR3 sequence reads: CASSVREGETQYF. In DNA form, the CDR3 reads TGCGCCAGCTCTGTTCGGGAGGGAGAGACCCAGTACTTC.

This chain links TRBV6-5 with TRBJ2-6; tentative D call: TRBD1 (5 bases). This CDR3 has 16 amino acids. V was clipped by 2 bases and J by 0 bases, with 8 bases between them. CDR1 and CDR2 from the germline V gene are MNHEY and SVGAGI. The CDR3: CASSYAGNSGANVLTF. Written as DNA, the CDR3 is TGTGCCAGCAGTTACGCAGGGAACTCTGGGGCCAACGTCCTGACTTTC.

The chain recombines TRBV6-5 with TRBJ2-7; 7 nucleotides match TRBD1. The length of the CDR3 is 15 residues. Per the germline V gene, CDR1 is MNHEY and CDR2 is SVGAGI. Germline trimming cut 6 bases from V and 3 bases from J; bases unmatched to any gene: 11. The CDR3 sequence is CASSRLQGTHYEQYF. CDR3 nucleotides: TGTGCCAGCAGCCGACTACAGGGGACACACTACGAGCAGTACTTC.

A single count supports this clone. The rearrangement uses TRBV19 and TRBJ2-1; possibly TRBD1 for D (5 bases). Germline V gene data show CDR1 as LNHDA and CDR2 as SQIVND (reference sequence). The CDR3 runs 15 residues. V lost 3 bases to trimming and J lost 4 bases, with 13 bases between them. Here the CDR3 DNA reads TGTGCCAGTAGTATGGGGTGGGGCTCTTACAATGAGCAGTTCTTC. Translating it yields CASSMGWGSYNEQFF.

CDR3 sequence reads: CASSSWTGANEKLFF. CDR3 DNA: TGTGCCAGCAGTTCTTGGACAGGGGCTAATGAAAAACTGTTTTTT. V and J are TRBV2 and TRBJ1-4; 9 bases map to TRBD1. The length of the CDR3 is 15 residues. From germline, CDR1 is SNHLY and CDR2 FYNNEI. The V segment lost 5 bases and the J segment 3 bases; nucleotides outside the gene matches: 4.

The chain uses TRBV23-1 and TRBJ2-1; 12 nucleotides agree with TRBD2. TRBV23-1 is an ORF for which the function is uncertain. This CDR3 is 17 amino acids long. J gave up 9 bases and V 2 bases, and 11 bases lay outside the gene matches. The CDR3 bases are TGCGCCAGCAGTCAAAGGACTAGCGGGGAAGTTTCCGGTGAGCAGTTCTTC. Its protein is CASSQRTSGEVSGEQFF.

The J gene is TRBJ1-2, the V gene TRBV20-1; D remains unclear. Trimming removed 3 bases from V and 7 bases from J, with 12 bases in between. Germline V gene data show CDR1 as DFQATT and CDR2 as SNEGSKA (reference sequence). The CDR3 consists of 12 residues. The CDR3 loop reads CSASTEALGYTF. The DNA for the CDR3 is TGCAGTGCTAGTACTGAGGCCCTTGGCTACACCTTC.

The CDR3 DNA sequence: TGTGCCAGTAGTAGGGCTAGCGGGGGGGCCACCGGGGAGCTGTTTTTT. Translation gives CASSRASGGATGELFF. This chain joins TRBV19 and TRBJ2-2; 12 bases fit TRBD2. Looked up from germline, CDR1 is LNHDA and CDR2 is SQIVND (reference sequence). The V segment lost 4 bases and the J segment 4 bases; nucleotides outside the gene matches: 4. The CDR3 runs to 16 residues.

The chain joins TRBV9 to TRBJ1-2, with 10 bases lining up with TRBD1. V lost 3 bases to trimming and J lost 0 bases; unmatched junction nucleotides: 8. Germline assignment: CDR1 SGDLS and CDR2 YYNGEE. This CDR3 is built from 17 residues. CDR3 in DNA: TGTGCCAGCAGCGCAGACAGGGGGCCGCATCCTAACTATGGCTACACCTTC. It translates to CASSADRGPHPNYGYTF.

The chain links TRBV5-1 to TRBJ1-6, with 8 nucleotides matching TRBD1. The CDR3 consists of 14 residues. Trimming at V came to 0 bases and at J to 7 bases, leaving 0 bases not matched to a gene. The germline gives CDR1 SGHRS, CDR2 YFSETQ. CDR3 amino acids: CASSLGDRNSPLHF. The DNA for the CDR3 is TGCGCCAGCAGCTTGGGGGACAGGAATTCACCCCTCCACTTT.

The chain recombines TRBV19 with TRBJ1-5, with D perhaps matching TRBD1 (5 bases). The CDR3 spans 14 residues. V was shortened by 5 bases and J by 0 bases, with 8 bases between the two germline ends. Germline CDR1 LNHDA, CDR2 SQIVND (reference sequence). The CDR3 bases are TGTGCCAGTAGTTTCAGGGATAGCAATCAGCCCCAGCATTTT. It encodes CASSFRDSNQPQHF. Variable domain in full (rest from reference TRBV19 and TRBJ1-5): DGGITQSPKYLFRKEGQNVTLSCEQNLNHDAMYWYRQDPGQGLRLIYYSQIVNDFQKGDIAEGYSVSREKKESFPLTVTSAQKNPTAFYLCASSFRDSNQPQHFGDGTRLSIL.